The clone carrying this T cell receptor beta chain came up a few times. Its target is unknown. Preparation of TCR beta libraries was done by quantitative 5'-RACE with molecular barcodes. TCRdb independently ran MiXCR on the 5' RACE reads; one entry per CDR3 protein. The table lists about 440,000 distinct CDR3 sequences, over 15% of them singletons. This sample stems from a study of CD8 T cells in ankylosing spondylitis. The CDR3 runs 15 residues. CDR1 is SGHDN, CDR2 FVKESK, per germline. V was pared by 0 bases and J by 5 bases, with 11 bases between. Study conclusions and caveats: Within peripheral blood, clones linked to disease were CD8+ and relatively rare. In ankylosing spondylitis blood, a motif of eight highly homologous TCR beta variants appeared characteristic. Prior literature has documented some motif variants in synovial fluid and blood from reactive arthritis. Reported data indicate significant enrichment of disease-linked clones within matched ankylosing spondylitis synovial fluid.

Material: blood, either unsorted or a sorted T cell fraction (not recorded which). The source is a male donor with ankylosing spondylitis. The rearrangement uses TRBV14 and TRBJ2-4, with D possibly TRBD2 on 6 matching bases. CDR3 residues: CASSQETSYENIQYF. The CDR3 region has the DNA TGTGCCAGCAGCCAAGAGACTAGTTACGAAAACATTCAGTACTTC.